Following are 11 T cell receptor beta chains from one sample sequenced in a study of vaccination effects on CD4 cells after COVID-19. Their recognized antigens are unknown. TCRdb's table, derived via immunoSEQ multiplex PCR, lists solely in-frame clones and lacks some. The sample has about 45,000 clones; approximately 74% are singletons. When around nine days of culture had elapsed, CD4+ T cells were isolated. The sequencing here drew on CD4+ T cells from PBMCs cultured without peptide, taken before COVID-19 vaccination. Every receptor here comes from a human donor who had a prior SARS-CoV-2 infection.

The CDR3 region is CASSHQTTVGQYF. DNA of the CDR3: TGTGCCAGCAGCCACCAGACAACCGTGGGGCAGTACTTC. The chain is built from TRBV5-4 and TRBJ2-7; D ambiguous. There are 13 residues in the CDR3. Trimming took 4 bases from V and 9 from J, leaving 17 bases between them. The germline V gene encodes CDR1 SGHNT and CDR2 YYREEE (reference sequence).

CDR3 sequence: CASRRDSYEQYF. As DNA, the CDR3 is TGCGCCAGCAGGCGGGACTCCTACGAGCAGTACTTC. J is TRBJ2-7 and V is TRBV5-1, with D perhaps matching TRBD2 (6 bases). Germline V gene sequence: CDR1 SGHRS, CDR2 YFSETQ. Trimming cost V 5 bases and J 0 bases, with 6 bases left between them. This CDR3 has 12 residues. Variable domain in full (rest from reference TRBV5-1 and TRBJ2-7): KAGVTQTPRYLIKTRGQQVTLSCSPISGHRSVSWYQQTPGQGLQFLFEYFSETQRNKGNFPGRFSGRQFSNSRSEMNVSTLELGDSALYLCASRRDSYEQYFGPGTRLTVT.

This rearrangement joins TRBV2 to TRBJ2-7; the D gene is possibly TRBD1 (5 bases). V dropped 7 bases and J dropped 6 bases, with 16 bases sitting between them. Per the germline V gene, CDR1 is SNHLY and CDR2 is FYNNEI. CDR3 size: 13 residues. CDR3 DNA: TGTGCCAGCACCAGGGATAACTCTCGCGAGCAGTACTTC. Translation gives CASTRDNSREQYF.

The V gene is TRBV5-6, the J gene TRBJ1-5; 9 bases are a match to TRBD1. Losses at the gene ends were 4 bases for V and 5 bases for J; bases not matched to a gene: 4. The CDR3 runs 14 residues. Germline CDR1 and CDR2: SGHDT and YYEEEE. CDR3 sequence (DNA): TGTGCCAGCAGCCGGGGACAGGGACATCAGCCCCAGCATTTT. Residues: CASSRGQGHQPQHF.

This clone has only a few counts. The V call is TRBV7-8, the J call TRBJ1-1; weak D call: TRBD1 (6 bases). CDR3 size: 14 residues. Germline V gene lookup returns CDR1 SGHVS and CDR2 FQNEAQ. V was pared by 6 bases and J by 1 base, with 12 bases between. CDR3 nucleotide sequence: TGTGCCAGCAGAGGACAGCCAGAGAACACTGAAGCTTTCTTT. Translation: CASRGQPENTEAFF.

This sequence joins TRBV4-2 and TRBJ2-5; D not resolved. The CDR3 is made up of 14 amino acids. Germline V gene data show CDR1 as LGHNA and CDR2 as YNFKEQ. V was shortened by 0 bases and J by 5 bases, with 10 bases between the two germline ends. The CDR3 sequence is CASSQDIQRETQYF. DNA for the CDR3: TGTGCCAGCAGCCAAGATATCCAGCGTGAGACCCAGTACTTC.

This chain joins TRBV7-2 and TRBJ2-7; D tentatively fits TRBD1 or TRBD2 (5 bases each). This CDR3 contains 13 residues. Germline lookup yields CDR1 SGHTA and CDR2 FQGNSA. V was cut by 3 bases and J by 2 bases, with 8 bases left in between. As DNA, the CDR3 is TGTGCCAGCAGCTTTACGGGGCCCTACGAGCAGTACTTC. This gives the protein CASSFTGPYEQYF.

This clone was seen once. The rearrangement joins TRBV5-4 to TRBJ2-3; 10 nucleotides align to TRBD2. This CDR3 is built from 16 residues. The germline CDR1 and CDR2 sequences are SGHNT and YYREEE (reference sequence). The ends lost 2 bases at V and 5 bases at J; junction bases unmatched: 8. CDR3: CASSFGSGRHRDTQYF. For the CDR3, the DNA is TGTGCCAGCAGCTTTGGTAGCGGGAGGCACAGAGATACGCAGTATTTT.

V is TRBV5-4 and J is TRBJ2-1; D might be TRBD1 (5 bases). V lost 3 bases to trimming and J lost 5 bases, with 12 bases between them. CDR1 and CDR2 from the germline V gene are SGHNT and YYREEE (reference sequence). This CDR3 contains 14 residues. CDR3 protein: CASSWQTANNEQFF. CDR3 in DNA: TGTGCCAGCAGCTGGCAGACAGCTAACAATGAGCAGTTCTTC.

This clone was seen a handful of times. The chain joins TRBV27 to TRBJ1-4; D is possibly TRBD1 (5 bases). V gave up 8 bases and J gave up 0 bases, with 19 bases separating them. There are 17 residues in the CDR3. Germline CDR1 and CDR2: MNHEY and SMNVEV (reference sequence). CDR3 sequence reads: CASRTWGGSATNEKLFF. CDR3 coding DNA: TGTGCCAGCCGGACTTGGGGGGGGAGCGCAACTAATGAAAAACTGTTTTTT. Drawing the rest from reference TRBV27 and TRBJ1-4, the complete variable domain is EAQVTQNPRYLITVTGKKLTVTCSQNMNHEYMSWYRQDPGLGLRQIYYSMNVEVTDKGDVPEGYKVSRKEKRNFPLILESPSPNQTSLYFCASRTWGGSATNEKLFFGSGTQLSVL.

CDR3: CASSPTGRFFTDTQYF. The CDR3 DNA reads as TGTGCCAGCAGCCCTACAGGCCGGTTCTTCACAGATACGCAGTATTTT. The rearrangement links TRBV5-5 to TRBJ2-3, with a weak D call TRBD1 (5 bases). The CDR3 length is 16 residues. Germline CDR1 is SGHKS and CDR2 is YYEKEE (reference sequence). V was shortened by 4 bases and J by 2 bases, with 17 bases between the two germline ends.